This TCR beta chain was sequenced for a study of blood T cell repertoires in COVID-19. Study context: The United States, Italy and Spain supplied acute and convalescent COVID-19 samples. The cDNA or gDNA used as material had been derived from T cells, B-cell-depleted T cells, or PBMCs.

CDR1 is LGHNA and CDR2 is YNFKEQ in the germline V gene. With 4 bases removed from V and 4 bases from J, the gap between germline ends came to 16 bases. The CDR3 totals 15 residues. As handled by the study authors: Amplification of reference gene primers provided the estimated nucleated cell counts. Data came from immunoSEQ multiplex PCR; TCRdb stores just in-frame clones and leaves some out. The V and J calls and clone size were taken over from that table, and D and trimming were inferred from the DNA. The data show some 80,000 clones, around nine tenths seen once. The chain joins TRBV4-2 to TRBJ2-5; D remains unclear. The sequence was obtained from a man older than 75 with active or convalescent COVID-19. Sequenced: peripheral blood. CDR3 sequence: CASSLNPGWRETQYF. The CDR3 bases are TGTGCCAGCAGCCTAAATCCCGGGTGGCGAGAGACCCAGTACTTC.